The clone carrying this T cell receptor beta chain was seen just once. Under the authors' procedure: Scientists estimated how many nucleated cells there were by amplifying reference gene primers. The table came from immunoSEQ multiplex PCR; TCRdb's copy has only in-frame clones and leaves some out. Clone size and V and J calls were adopted from that table, with D and trimming inferred from the DNA. The sample shows roughly 62,000 clones, nearly 80% of them seen only once. The data originate from a study of blood T cell repertoires in COVID-19. Overall study context: From T cells, B-cell-depleted T cells, or PBMCs came the material, which was cDNA or gDNA.

This CDR3 is built from 16 residues. V lost 8 bases to trimming and J lost 0 bases; unmatched junction nucleotides: 10. From germline, CDR1 is SGHRS and CDR2 YFSETQ. This TCR was sampled from a human donor in a cohort sampled during active COVID-19. This sequence joins TRBV5-1 and TRBJ2-1; 8 bases agree with TRBD2. The sample taken for sequencing was peripheral blood. The CDR3 reads CASGVSGESSYNEQFF. The CDR3 DNA reads TGCGCCAGTGGGGTTAGCGGGGAGAGCTCCTACAATGAGCAGTTCTTC. Based on the CDR3 plus reference TRBV5-1 and TRBJ2-1, the full variable domain is KAGVTQTPRYLIKTRGQQVTLSCSPISGHRSVSWYQQTPGQGLQFLFEYFSETQRNKGNFPGRFSGRQFSNSRSEMNVSTLELGDSALYLCASGVSGESSYNEQFFGPGTRLTVL.